The clone carrying this TCR beta chain was seen a handful of times. Its cognate antigen is unknown. This sample was included in a study of Graves' ophthalmopathy and Graves' hyperthyroidism. Study observations and caveats: Most thyroid clonotypes expanded beyond 0.001 frequency were also found in blood.

The authors amplified TCR beta CDR3 regions, and they did so from RNA transcripts for repertoire sequencing. HTBI-primed RT-PCR formed the first round, and a multiplex PCR formed the second. Using its own MiXCR run on the multiplex PCR reads, TCRdb lists one record per CDR3 protein. The profile shows around 1.1 million distinct CDR3 sequences, less than 45% of them singletons. The CDR3 loop spans 14 amino acids. Germline CDR1 is SGHRS and CDR2 is YFSETQ. With 4 bases removed from V and 1 base from J, the gap between germline ends came to 11 bases. The specimen was peripheral blood or thyroid tissue (not recorded which). This receptor was taken from an adult man with Graves' hyperthyroidism. The chain carries TRBV5-1 and TRBJ2-5, with no clear D. The CDR3 nucleotides are TGCGCCAGCAGCATAACATGGACCCAAGAGACCCAGTACTTC. The encoded protein is CASSITWTQETQYF.